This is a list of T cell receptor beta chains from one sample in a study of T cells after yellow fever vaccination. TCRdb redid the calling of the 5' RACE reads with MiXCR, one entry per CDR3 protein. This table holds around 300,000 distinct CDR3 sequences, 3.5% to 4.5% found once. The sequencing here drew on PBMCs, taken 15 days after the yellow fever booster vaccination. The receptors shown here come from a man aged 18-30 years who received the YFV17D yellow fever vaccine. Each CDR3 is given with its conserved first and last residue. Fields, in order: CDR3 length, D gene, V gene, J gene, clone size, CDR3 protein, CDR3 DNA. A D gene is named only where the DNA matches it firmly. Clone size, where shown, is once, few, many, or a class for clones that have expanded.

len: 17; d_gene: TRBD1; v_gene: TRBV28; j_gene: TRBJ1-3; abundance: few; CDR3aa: CASSGGLRRGLGNTIYF; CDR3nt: TGTGCCAGCAGTGGGGGGTTGCGCAGGGGGCTTGGAAACACCATATATTTT
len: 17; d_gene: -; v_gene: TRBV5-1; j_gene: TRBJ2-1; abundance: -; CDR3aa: CASSLAVRAFAYNEQFF; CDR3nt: TGCGCCAGCAGCTTGGCCGTCCGGGCCTTCGCCTACAATGAGCAGTTCTTC
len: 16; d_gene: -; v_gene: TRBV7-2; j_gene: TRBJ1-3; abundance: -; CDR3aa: CASSLGDVLSGNTIYF; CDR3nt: TGTGCCAGCAGCTTAGGAGACGTACTTTCTGGAAACACCATATATTTT
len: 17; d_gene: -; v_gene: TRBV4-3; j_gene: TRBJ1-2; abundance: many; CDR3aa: CASSPSHGSPTNYGYTF; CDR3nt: TGCGCCAGCAGCCCATCGCACGGCAGCCCCACTAACTATGGCTACACCTTC
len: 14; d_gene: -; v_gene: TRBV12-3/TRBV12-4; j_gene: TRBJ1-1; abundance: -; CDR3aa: CASSFYQGQTEAFF; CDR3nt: TGTGCCAGCAGTTTTTACCAGGGCCAGACTGAAGCTTTCTTT
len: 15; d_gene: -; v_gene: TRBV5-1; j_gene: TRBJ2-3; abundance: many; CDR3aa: CASSLALGDTDTQYF; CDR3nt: TGCGCCAGCAGCTTGGCCCTAGGGGACACAGATACGCAGTATTTT
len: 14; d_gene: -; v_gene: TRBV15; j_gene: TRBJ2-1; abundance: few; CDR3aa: CATSRDLAGNEQFF; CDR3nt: TGTGCCACCAGCAGAGATTTAGCAGGGAATGAGCAGTTCTTC
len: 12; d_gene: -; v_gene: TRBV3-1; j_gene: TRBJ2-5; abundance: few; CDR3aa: CASSQMGAAQYF; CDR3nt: TGTGCCAGCAGCCAAATGGGGGCTGCCCAGTACTTC
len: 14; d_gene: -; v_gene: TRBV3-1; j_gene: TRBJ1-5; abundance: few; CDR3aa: CASSLRRGGQPQHF; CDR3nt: TGTGCCAGCAGCCTACGAAGGGGCGGTCAGCCCCAGCATTTT
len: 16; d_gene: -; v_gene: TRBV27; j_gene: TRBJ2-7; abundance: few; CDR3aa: CASSPLVGGGTYEQYF; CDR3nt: TGTGCCAGCAGTCCCCTCGTCGGAGGGGGCACCTACGAGCAGTACTTC
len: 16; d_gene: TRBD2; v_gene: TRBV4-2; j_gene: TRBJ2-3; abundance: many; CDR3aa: CASSQELAGITDTQYF; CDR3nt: TGTGCCAGCAGCCAAGAGCTAGCGGGGATAACAGATACGCAGTATTTT
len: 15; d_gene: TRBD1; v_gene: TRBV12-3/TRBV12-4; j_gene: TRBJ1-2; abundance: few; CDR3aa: CASSPPGQGIYGYTF; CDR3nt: TGTGCCAGCAGTCCCCCGGGACAGGGGATCTATGGCTACACCTTC
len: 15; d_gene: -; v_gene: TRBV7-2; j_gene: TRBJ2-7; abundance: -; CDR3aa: CASSSFMGGLNEQYF; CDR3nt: TGTGCCAGCAGCTCCTTTATGGGGGGGCTTAACGAGCAGTACTTC
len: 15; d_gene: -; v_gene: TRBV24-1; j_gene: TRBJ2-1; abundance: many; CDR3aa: CATSDPRTAWSEQFF; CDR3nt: TGTGCCACCAGTGATCCAAGGACCGCTTGGTCTGAGCAGTTCTTC
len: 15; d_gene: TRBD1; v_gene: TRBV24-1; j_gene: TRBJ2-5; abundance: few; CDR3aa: CATSEDRGGRETQYF; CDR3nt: TGTGCCACCAGTGAGGACAGGGGCGGCCGGGAGACCCAGTACTTC
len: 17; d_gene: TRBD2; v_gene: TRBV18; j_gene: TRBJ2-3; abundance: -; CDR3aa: CASSRLAGSTSTDTQYF; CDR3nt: TGTGCCAGCTCACGCCTAGCGGGGAGCACTAGCACAGATACGCAGTATTTT
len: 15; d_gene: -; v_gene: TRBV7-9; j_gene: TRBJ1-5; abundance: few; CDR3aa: CASSSNRVHNQPQHF; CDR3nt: TGTGCCAGCAGCTCGAACAGGGTTCACAATCAGCCCCAGCATTTT
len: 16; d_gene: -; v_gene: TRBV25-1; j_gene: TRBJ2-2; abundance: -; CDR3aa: CASSPGGGALAGELFF; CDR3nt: TGTGCCAGCAGCCCAGGTGGGGGGGCGCTGGCCGGGGAGCTGTTTTTT
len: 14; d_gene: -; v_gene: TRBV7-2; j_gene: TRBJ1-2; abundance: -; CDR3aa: CASRSGRVDYGYTF; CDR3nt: TGTGCCAGCAGATCCGGACGGGTTGACTATGGCTACACCTTC
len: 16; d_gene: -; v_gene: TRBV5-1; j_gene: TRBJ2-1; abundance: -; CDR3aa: CASSLALWTPYNEQFF; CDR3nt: TGCGCCAGCAGCTTGGCCTTGTGGACCCCCTACAATGAGCAGTTCTTC
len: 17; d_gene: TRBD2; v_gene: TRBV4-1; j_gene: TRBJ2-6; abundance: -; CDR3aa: CASSQDSGGSGANVLTF; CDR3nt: TGCGCCAGCAGCCAAGATTCGGGGGGGTCTGGGGCCAACGTCCTGACTTTC
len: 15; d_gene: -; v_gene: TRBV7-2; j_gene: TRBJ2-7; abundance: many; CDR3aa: CASSPRGLSSYEQYF; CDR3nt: TGTGCCAGCAGCCCCCGGGGCCTTAGCTCCTACGAGCAGTACTTC
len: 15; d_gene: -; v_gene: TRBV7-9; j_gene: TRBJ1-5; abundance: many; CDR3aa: CASSGGQFSNQPQHF; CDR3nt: TGTGCCAGCAGCGGAGGACAGTTTAGCAATCAGCCCCAGCATTTT
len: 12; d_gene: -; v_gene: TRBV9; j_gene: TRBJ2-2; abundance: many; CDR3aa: CASSVDTGELFF; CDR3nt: TGTGCCAGCAGCGTAGACACCGGGGAGCTGTTTTTT
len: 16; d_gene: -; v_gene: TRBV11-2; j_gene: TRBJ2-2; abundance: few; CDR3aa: CASSLVFIQGAGELFF; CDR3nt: TGTGCCAGCAGCTTAGTTTTCATCCAAGGGGCCGGGGAGCTGTTTTTT
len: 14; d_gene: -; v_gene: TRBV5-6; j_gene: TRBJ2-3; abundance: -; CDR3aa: CASSLGPGEDTQYF; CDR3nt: TGTGCCAGCAGCCTCGGTCCGGGAGAAGATACGCAGTATTTT
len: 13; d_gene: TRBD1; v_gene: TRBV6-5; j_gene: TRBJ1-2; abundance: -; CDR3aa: CASSRDRARGYTF; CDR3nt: TGTGCCAGCAGTCGGGACAGGGCTCGCGGCTACACCTTC
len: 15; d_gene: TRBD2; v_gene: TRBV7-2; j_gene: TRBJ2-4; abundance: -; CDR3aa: CASSRLRGEENIQYF; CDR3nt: TGTGCCAGCAGCCGGCTCCGGGGGGAGGAAAACATTCAGTACTTC
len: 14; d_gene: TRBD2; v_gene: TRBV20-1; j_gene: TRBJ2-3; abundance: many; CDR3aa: CSARTSGVTDTQYF; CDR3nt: TGCAGTGCAAGGACTAGCGGGGTCACAGATACGCAGTATTTT
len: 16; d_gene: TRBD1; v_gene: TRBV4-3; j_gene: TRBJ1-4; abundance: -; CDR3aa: CASSQDDDRGNEKLFF; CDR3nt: TGCGCCAGCAGCCAAGATGATGACAGGGGTAATGAAAAACTGTTTTTT
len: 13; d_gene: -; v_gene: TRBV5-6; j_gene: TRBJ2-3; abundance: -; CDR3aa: CASSLVGTGTQYF; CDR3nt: TGTGCCAGCAGCTTGGTTGGAACTGGTACGCAGTATTTT
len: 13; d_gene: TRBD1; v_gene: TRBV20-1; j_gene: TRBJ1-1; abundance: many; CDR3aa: CSAEGQANTEAFF; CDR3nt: TGCAGTGCTGAGGGACAGGCGAACACTGAAGCTTTCTTT
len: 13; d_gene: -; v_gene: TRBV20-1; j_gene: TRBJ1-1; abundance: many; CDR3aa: CSAEAPTNTEAFF; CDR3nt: TGCAGTGCGGAAGCTCCGACGAACACTGAAGCTTTCTTT
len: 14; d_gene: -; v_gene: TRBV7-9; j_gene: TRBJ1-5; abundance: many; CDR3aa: CASSDQEAYQPQHF; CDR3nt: TGTGCCAGCAGCGACCAAGAGGCCTATCAGCCCCAGCATTTT
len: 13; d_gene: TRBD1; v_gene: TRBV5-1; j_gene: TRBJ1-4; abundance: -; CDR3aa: CASRGTGAEKLFF; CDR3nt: TGCGCCAGCAGAGGGACAGGGGCTGAAAAACTGTTTTTT
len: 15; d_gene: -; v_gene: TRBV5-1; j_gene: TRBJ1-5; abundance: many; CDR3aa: CASSLAPGLNQPQHF; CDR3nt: TGCGCCAGCAGCTTGGCTCCAGGCCTAAATCAGCCCCAGCATTTT
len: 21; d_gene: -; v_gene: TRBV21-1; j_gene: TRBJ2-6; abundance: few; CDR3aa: CASSKRSVLGPPSSGANVLTF; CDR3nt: TGTGCCAGCAGCAAGAGATCGGTTTTAGGACCACCGAGCTCTGGGGCCAACGTCCTGACTTTC
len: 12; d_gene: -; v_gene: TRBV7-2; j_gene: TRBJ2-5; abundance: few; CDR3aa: CASSFSEETQYF; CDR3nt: TGTGCCAGCAGCTTTAGCGAAGAGACCCAGTACTTC
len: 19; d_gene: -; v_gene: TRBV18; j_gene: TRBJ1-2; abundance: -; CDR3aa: CASSPEAGAAQNGNYGYTF; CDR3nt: TGTGCCAGCTCACCAGAAGCAGGGGCCGCTCAAAACGGCAACTATGGCTACACCTTC
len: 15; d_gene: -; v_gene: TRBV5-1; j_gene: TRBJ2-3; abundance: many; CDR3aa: CASQSRAGSTDTQYF; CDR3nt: TGCGCCAGCCAAAGTCGGGCCGGTAGCACAGATACGCAGTATTTT
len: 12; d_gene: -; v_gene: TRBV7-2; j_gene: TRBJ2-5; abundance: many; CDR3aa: CASSNRLETQYF; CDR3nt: TGTGCCAGCAGCAACAGACTAGAGACCCAGTACTTC
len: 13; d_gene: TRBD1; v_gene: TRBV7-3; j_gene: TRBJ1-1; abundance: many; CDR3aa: CASSLGQGGGAFF; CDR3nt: TGTGCCAGCAGCCTCGGACAGGGAGGGGGAGCTTTCTTT
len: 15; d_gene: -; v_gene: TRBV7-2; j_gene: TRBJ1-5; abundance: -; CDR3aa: CASSSLGSSNQPQHF; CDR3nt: TGTGCCAGCAGCTCCTTGGGGAGTAGCAATCAGCCCCAGCATTTT
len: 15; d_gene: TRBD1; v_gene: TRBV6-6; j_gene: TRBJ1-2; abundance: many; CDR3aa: CASSYPGQGNYGYTF; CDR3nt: TGTGCCAGCAGTTACCCGGGACAGGGAAACTATGGCTACACCTTC
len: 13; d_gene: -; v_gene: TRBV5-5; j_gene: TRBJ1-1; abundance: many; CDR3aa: CASSLDGTAKAFF; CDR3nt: TGTGCCAGCAGCTTGGACGGAACCGCAAAAGCTTTCTTT
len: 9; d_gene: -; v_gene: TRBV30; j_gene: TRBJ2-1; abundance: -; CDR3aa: CAWGPRGFF; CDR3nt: TGTGCCTGGGGGCCCCGGGGGTTCTTC
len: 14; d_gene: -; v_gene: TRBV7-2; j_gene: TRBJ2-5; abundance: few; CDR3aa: CASSLYVASETQYF; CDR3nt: TGTGCCAGCAGCTTATATGTGGCTAGCGAGACCCAGTACTTC
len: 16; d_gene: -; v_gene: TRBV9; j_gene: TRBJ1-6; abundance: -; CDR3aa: CASSGLGQLYNSPLHF; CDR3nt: TGTGCCAGCAGCGGGCTCGGGCAGCTCTATAATTCACCCCTCCACTTT
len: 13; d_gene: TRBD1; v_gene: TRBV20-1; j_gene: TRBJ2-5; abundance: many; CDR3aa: CSVPQGDKETQYF; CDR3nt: TGCAGTGTTCCCCAGGGGGATAAAGAGACCCAGTACTTC
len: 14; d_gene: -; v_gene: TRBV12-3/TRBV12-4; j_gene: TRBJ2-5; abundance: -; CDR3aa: CASSLDPGEETQYF; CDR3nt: TGTGCCAGCAGTTTAGATCCGGGAGAGGAGACCCAGTACTTC
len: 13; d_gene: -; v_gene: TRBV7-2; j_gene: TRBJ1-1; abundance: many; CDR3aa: CASSWRQNTEAFF; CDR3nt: TGTGCCAGCAGCTGGCGCCAGAACACTGAAGCTTTCTTT
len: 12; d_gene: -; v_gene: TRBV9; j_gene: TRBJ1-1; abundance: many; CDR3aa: CASSAVETEAFF; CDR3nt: TGTGCCAGCAGCGCGGTCGAAACTGAAGCTTTCTTT
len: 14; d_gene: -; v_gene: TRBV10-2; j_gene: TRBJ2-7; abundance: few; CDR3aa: CASSDPGRSYEQYF; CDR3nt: TGCGCCAGCAGTGACCCAGGAAGGTCCTACGAGCAGTACTTC
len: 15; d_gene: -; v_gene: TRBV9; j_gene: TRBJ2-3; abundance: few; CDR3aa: CASSDGALSYDTQYF; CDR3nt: TGTGCCAGCAGCGATGGGGCTCTATCATACGATACGCAGTATTTT
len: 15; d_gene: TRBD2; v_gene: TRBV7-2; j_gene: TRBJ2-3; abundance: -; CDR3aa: CASSFSGGTADTQYF; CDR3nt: TGTGCCAGCAGCTTTAGCGGGGGAACAGCAGATACGCAGTATTTT
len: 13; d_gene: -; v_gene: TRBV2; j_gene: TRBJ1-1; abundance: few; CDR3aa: CASSVGHFTEAFF; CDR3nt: TGTGCCAGCAGTGTGGGCCATTTCACTGAAGCTTTCTTT
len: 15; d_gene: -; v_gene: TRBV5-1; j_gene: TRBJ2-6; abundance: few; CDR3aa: CACADRLGGANVLTF; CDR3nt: TGCGCCTGTGCGGACAGACTGGGAGGGGCCAACGTCCTGACTTTC
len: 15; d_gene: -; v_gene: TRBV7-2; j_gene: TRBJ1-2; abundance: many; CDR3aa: CASREPGIANYGYTF; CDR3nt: TGTGCCAGCAGAGAGCCAGGAATAGCTAACTATGGCTACACCTTC
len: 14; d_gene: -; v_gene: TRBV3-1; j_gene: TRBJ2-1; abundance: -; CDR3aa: CASTQRATYNEQFF; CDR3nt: TGTGCCAGCACCCAACGTGCGACCTACAATGAGCAGTTCTTC
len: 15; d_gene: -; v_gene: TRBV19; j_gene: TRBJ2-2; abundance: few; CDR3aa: CASSNPEGRTGELFF; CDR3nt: TGTGCCAGTAGTAATCCCGAAGGGAGGACCGGGGAGCTGTTTTTT